This T cell receptor beta chain was recorded in a study of blood T cell repertoires in COVID-19. Measured with immunoSEQ multiplex PCR; TCRdb has only the in-frame clones, and not every one. The sample carries 150,000 to 200,000 clones, 82% recorded once. The clonotype originates from a woman between 70 and 85 years old with acute or convalescent COVID-19. Material for sequencing was peripheral blood.

The CDR3 reads CASSITMGQGTPLHF. The CDR3 nucleotides are TGTGCCAGTAGTATTACAATGGGACAGGGAACACCCCTCCACTTT. V is TRBV19 and J is TRBJ1-6, with 9 nucleotides matching TRBD1. The CDR3 runs 15 residues. CDR1 is LNHDA and CDR2 is SQIVND in the germline V gene (reference sequence). Unmatched junction bases numbered 8, after V lost 3 bases and J lost 11 bases.